These 25 T cell receptor beta chains originate from one sample sequenced in a study of blood T cell repertoires in COVID-19. The data were produced by immunoSEQ multiplex PCR, yet TCRdb's version contains in-frame clones alone and is incomplete. Of hundreds of thousands of clones listed, around 90% are singletons. Material: PBMCs or T cells enriched from blood (not recorded which). These receptors all come from a man in his 60s who had recovered from COVID-19.

The chain couples TRBV7-2 to TRBJ2-4; 10 nucleotides align to TRBD1. J was trimmed by 10 bases and V by 5 bases; bases with no gene match: 8. CDR3 length equals 14 residues. CDR1 and CDR2 (germline): SGHTA, FQGNSA. As DNA, the CDR3 is TGTGCCAGCAGCCTTGGGACAGGGGAGGGGATTCAGTACTTC. This translates into CASSLGTGEGIQYF.

This clone was counted once. The rearrangement joins TRBV27 to TRBJ1-6; TRBD1 matches at 7 bases. From germline, CDR1 is MNHEY and CDR2 SMNVEV (reference sequence). The J segment lost 7 bases and the V segment lost 3 bases, leaving 6 bases of the junction unmatched. The CDR3 totals 15 residues. CDR3 coding DNA: TGTGCCAGCAGTTTCAACGACAGGGAGAATTCACCCCTCCACTTT. Residues: CASSFNDRENSPLHF.

The chain uses TRBV4-3 and TRBJ2-5; the match to TRBD2 covers 12 bases. Trimming took 4 bases from V and 5 from J; bases not matched to a gene: 14. The germline gives CDR1 LGHNA, CDR2 YSLEER. There are 18 residues in the CDR3. The CDR3 DNA is TGCGCCAGCAGCCCGACCTCTAGCGGGAGGGCCGGGTCGGAGACCCAGTACTTC. It is translated as CASSPTSSGRAGSETQYF.

The rearrangement joins TRBV5-1 to TRBJ2-4; the match to TRBD1 covers 12 bases. The ends lost 0 bases at V and 7 bases at J; junction bases unmatched: 8. The CDR3 extends over 17 amino acids. Looked up from germline, CDR1 is SGHRS and CDR2 is YFSETQ. The CDR3: CASSLVGQGAFENIQYF. The DNA of the CDR3 is TGCGCCAGCAGCTTGGTGGGACAGGGGGCTTTTGAGAACATTCAGTACTTC.

This clone was detected only a few times. The J gene is TRBJ1-2, the V gene TRBV7-9; 8 nucleotides match TRBD1. The CDR3 sequence is 15 residues long. Germline assignment: CDR1 SEHNR and CDR2 FQNEAQ (reference sequence). V lost 8 bases and J lost 0; bases outside the gene matches: 8. This chain's CDR3 is CASGTQGATNYGYTF. The CDR3, as DNA: TGTGCCAGCGGAACTCAGGGGGCCACTAACTATGGCTACACCTTC.

The chain recombines TRBV19 with TRBJ2-5, with 11 bases that match TRBD2. Germline V gene data show CDR1 as LNHDA and CDR2 as SQIVND (reference sequence). The CDR3 has 16 residues. After removal of 10 bases from V and 6 bases from J, the junction contained 16 bases not matched to a gene. The DNA of the CDR3 is TGTGCCACCATAGCGGGAGGGCCCGGATACTCACAGACCCAGTACTTC. Residues: CATIAGGPGYSQTQYF.

DNA for the CDR3: TGTGCCAGCAGCCCCGAACTCGTACGAGATACGCAGTATTTT. Amino acids: CASSPELVRDTQYF. The rearrangement links TRBV3-1 (or the pseudogene TRBV3-2) to TRBJ2-3; the D is unclear. The CDR3 consists of 14 residues. V dropped 4 bases and J dropped 5 bases, with 13 bases sitting between them. Germline V gene sequence: CDR1 LGHDT, CDR2 YNNKEL (reference sequence).

This clone showed up just a few times. V is TRBV28 and J is TRBJ1-5; 9 bases map to TRBD1. J gave up 3 bases and V 3 bases, and 6 bases lay outside the gene matches. CDR1 and CDR2 (germline): MDHEN, SYDVKM. The CDR3 length is 16 residues. The CDR3 sequence is CASSFQGQGHNQPQHF. The CDR3 DNA is TGTGCCAGCAGTTTTCAAGGACAGGGGCACAATCAGCCCCAGCATTTT.

This clone was detected a few times. This chain connects TRBV4-1 to TRBJ2-3; D is perhaps TRBD2 (6 bases). The CDR3 spans 15 residues. V gave up 1 base and J gave up 4 bases, with 12 bases separating them. The germline V gene encodes CDR1 MGHRA and CDR2 YSYEKL. The CDR3 sequence is CASSQGSGAADTQYF. CDR3 DNA: TGCGCCAGCAGCCAAGGATCGGGAGCAGCAGATACGCAGTATTTT.

This chain joins TRBV7-2 and TRBJ1-3, with D perhaps TRBD1 (5 bases). Trimming left V 2 bases short and J 0 bases short, with 8 bases between. Germline V CDR1 and CDR2: SGHTA, FQGNSA. This CDR3 has 15 amino acids. This CDR3 reads CASSLSTVSGNTIYF. The CDR3 nucleotides read TGTGCCAGCAGCTTATCGACAGTCTCTGGAAACACCATATATTTT. The entire variable domain, with the rest obtained from reference TRBV7-2 and TRBJ1-3, is as follows: GAGVSQSPSNKVTEKGKDVELRCDPISGHTALYWYRQSLGQGLEFLIYFQGNSAPDKSGLPSDRFSAERTGGSVSTLTIQRTQQEDSAVYLCASSLSTVSGNTIYFGEGSWLTVV.

The rearrangement uses TRBV2 and TRBJ2-1, with TRBD2 identical over 13 bases. Germline trimming cut 6 bases from V and 7 bases from J; bases unmatched to any gene: 9. Germline values: CDR1 SNHLY, CDR2 FYNNEI. The CDR3 sequence is 16 residues long. CDR3 sequence reads: CASSKSGTSGINEQFF. The DNA for the CDR3 is TGTGCCAGCAGCAAATCAGGGACTAGCGGGATAAATGAGCAGTTCTTC.

V is TRBV27 and J is TRBJ1-6; perhaps TRBD1 as D (5 bases). The CDR3 has 15 residues. Germline V lookup: CDR1 MNHEY, CDR2 SMNVEV (reference sequence). V lost 0 bases, J lost 10 bases, and 13 bases lay in between. Written as DNA, the CDR3 is TGTGCCAGCAGTTTATCCGGGCGACAGTCGTCACCCCTCCACTTT. Encoded protein: CASSLSGRQSSPLHF.

The chain has TRBV28 and TRBJ1-1, with D unclear. Trimming took 4 bases from V and 3 from J, leaving 12 bases between them. This CDR3 region has 14 residues. Germline V gives CDR1 MDHEN, CDR2 SYDVKM. The CDR3 coding sequence is TGTGCCAGCAGTTCGGACTCCCCATACACTGAAGCTTTCTTT. This gives the protein CASSSDSPYTEAFF.

The V gene is TRBV28, the J gene TRBJ2-3, with D possibly matching TRBD2 (5 bases). The CDR3 is made up of 12 amino acids. The V and J ends lost 3 bases and 14 bases respectively, with 15 bases between them. CDR1 and CDR2 from the germline V gene are MDHEN and SYDVKM. The CDR3 is CASSFRTLAPYF. CDR3 coding DNA: TGTGCCAGCAGTTTTAGGACTCTCGCCCCGTATTTT.

The gene calls are TRBV24-1 and TRBJ2-6; a weak D match, TRBD2 (5 bases). V was clipped by 5 bases and J by 13 bases, with 8 bases between them. The CDR3 has 11 residues. CDR1 is KGHDR, CDR2 SFDVKD, per germline. The CDR3 loop is CATSGEGVLTF. The CDR3 coding sequence is TGTGCCACCAGTGGTGAGGGAGTCCTGACTTTC.

In this sample, this clone turned up once. The rearrangement links TRBV7-3 to TRBJ2-3; D is unclear. V was pared by 0 bases and J by 2 bases, with 18 bases between. CDR1 is SGHTA and CDR2 is FQGTGA in the germline V gene. This CDR3 has 18 amino acids. The CDR3 nucleotides read TGTGCCAGCAGCTTAACGAATTTGGCAGCGAACCCCACAGATACGCAGTATTTT. It encodes CASSLTNLAANPTDTQYF.

This clone was counted between two and nine times. This chain connects TRBV4-1 to TRBJ1-5; 7 bases agree with TRBD1. Looked up from germline, CDR1 is MGHRA and CDR2 is YSYEKL. CDR3 length: 15 residues. J lost 5 bases, V lost 3 bases, and 7 bases had no gene match. The CDR3 DNA sequence: TGCGCCAGCAGCCACCTAGACAGGGTCGATCAGCCCCAGCATTTT. This gives the protein CASSHLDRVDQPQHF.

This clone was recorded a few times. The chain has TRBV7-2 and TRBJ2-2; D unclear. Germline V gene lookup returns CDR1 SGHTA and CDR2 FQGNSA. CDR3 length equals 14 residues. V gave up 1 base and J gave up 5 bases, with 8 bases separating them. CDR3 protein: CASSLGPGTGELFF. DNA of the CDR3: TGTGCCAGCAGCTTAGGTCCCGGGACCGGGGAGCTGTTTTTT.

This clone appeared a few times. The chain couples TRBV5-4 to TRBJ2-1; possibly TRBD2 for D (6 bases). Trimming stripped 4 bases from V and 7 bases from J, with 15 bases between. Germline values: CDR1 SGHNT, CDR2 YYREEE (reference sequence). The CDR3 extends over 14 amino acids. The CDR3 reads CASSASEAVNEQFF. The CDR3 region has the DNA TGTGCCAGCAGCGCTAGCGAGGCGGTTAATGAGCAGTTCTTC.

This chain connects TRBV28 to TRBJ1-5; TRBD1 agrees at 7 bases. The CDR3 contains 14 residues. Per germline, CDR1 MDHEN and CDR2 SYDVKM. V shed 6 bases, J shed 6 bases, and the junction held 8 bases outside the gene matches. This chain's CDR3 is CASRHTGVGQPQHF. The CDR3 DNA reads TGTGCCAGCAGGCACACAGGGGTGGGTCAGCCCCAGCATTTT. Supplemented by reference TRBV28 and TRBJ1-5, the full variable domain reads DVKVTQSSRYLVKRTGEKVFLECVQDMDHENMFWYRQDPGLGLRLIYFSYDVKMKEKGDIPEGYSVSREKKERFSLILESASTNQTSMYLCASRHTGVGQPQHFGDGTRLSIL.

The genes are TRBV7-3 and TRBJ2-2; D is perhaps TRBD1 (6 bases). Between the trimmed V and J ends, which lost 4 bases and 6 bases, there was a span of 12 bases. The germline gives CDR1 SGHTA, CDR2 FQGTGA. CDR3 length: 14 residues. CDR3 nucleotides: TGTGCCAGCAGCTCGGACAGATGGTCCGGGGAGCTGTTTTTT. Encoded protein: CASSSDRWSGELFF.

The J gene is TRBJ1-2, the V gene TRBV7-9; D gene ambiguous. Germline V lookup: CDR1 SEHNR, CDR2 FQNEAQ (reference sequence). The CDR3 consists of 13 residues. V was pared by 6 bases and J by 4 bases, with 12 bases between. In DNA, the CDR3 is TGTGCCAGCAGTTTTGACGGGGTCTATGGCTACACCTTC. Encoded protein: CASSFDGVYGYTF.

This clone appeared a single time. The rearrangement uses TRBV9 and TRBJ2-1; a possible D gene is TRBD2 (5 bases). The CDR3 length is 12 residues. Trimming pared 4 bases from V and 8 bases from J, leaving 10 bases between. Looked up from germline, CDR1 is SGDLS and CDR2 is YYNGEE. The CDR3 loop is CASSLGSDEQFF. The CDR3 DNA follows: TGTGCCAGCAGCCTAGGGAGCGATGAGCAGTTCTTC.

The rearrangement uses TRBV18 and TRBJ2-7; 9 bases map to TRBD1. J was trimmed by 5 bases and V by 3 bases; bases with no gene match: 11. CDR3 size: 16 residues. The V gene's germline CDR1 is KGHSH and CDR2 LQKENI. CDR3 sequence (DNA): TGTGCCAGCTCACCGCGACTACCGGGACAGGGCGACGAGCAGTACTTC. Amino acid sequence: CASSPRLPGQGDEQYF.

This clone was picked up a small number of times. The chain links TRBV20-1 to TRBJ2-5, with 7 bases matching TRBD2. The CDR3 totals 14 residues. Germline CDR1 reads DFQATT; CDR2 reads SNEGSKA (reference sequence). The J segment lost 5 bases and the V segment lost 3 bases, leaving 9 bases of the junction unmatched. For the CDR3, the DNA is TGCAGTGCTAGTGGGGGACTACTTTCGGAGACCCAGTACTTC. This codes for CSASGGLLSETQYF.